This TCR beta chain comes out of a study of radiotherapy plus CTLA-4 blockade in lung cancer. Looked up from germline, CDR1 is SNHLY and CDR2 is FYNNEI. The CDR3 is 16 residues long. With 8 bases removed from V and 0 bases from J, the gap between germline ends came to 17 bases. Only in-frame clones appear in the TCRdb table, and some are missing; sequencing was by immunoSEQ multiplex PCR. The table includes about 68,000 clones, around 80% detected once. The table lists this clone with a count of one. What it binds is unknown. The study's findings and limits: Subsequent to radiotherapy plus ipilimumab, tumor-derived TCR clones underwent expansion in blood.

The chain is built from TRBV2 and TRBJ1-3, with D uncertain. The sequencing here drew on peripheral blood, taken from a patient treated with radiotherapy plus ipilimumab. The clonotype comes from a human donor with non-small cell lung cancer who had a complete response to radiotherapy plus ipilimumab. CDR3 DNA: TGTGCCAGCCGAGGGCCAGTGGGCAACTCTGGAAACACCATATATTTT. Protein sequence: CASRGPVGNSGNTIYF.